These 23 T cell receptor beta chains came from one sample sequenced in a study of cytomegalovirus exposure and HLA in healthy donors. The PCR was carried out with 60 Vbeta primers and 13 Jbeta primers. Clones were read by immunoSEQ multiplex PCR, and TCRdb kept only the in-frame ones, dropping some. Of around 80,000 clones listed, approximately 74% are singletons. The sample comprised PBMCs. The source is a man aged 40-49 years in good health and CMV-seropositive.

This rearrangement joins TRBV2 to TRBJ1-5; TRBD1 might be the D (6 bases). The V gene's germline CDR1 is SNHLY and CDR2 FYNNEI. Deletions cut 8 bases from V and 6 bases from J, with 23 bases between. The CDR3 covers 16 residues. CDR3 sequence reads: CASLALRAGGRQPQHF. In nucleotides, the CDR3 is TGTGCCAGCCTTGCTCTTCGGGCGGGGGGCCGTCAGCCCCAGCATTTT.

This clone has only one observation. V usage is TRBV10-2 and J usage is TRBJ1-2, with 7 nucleotides matching TRBD1. This CDR3 spans 18 amino acids. Trimming cost V 4 bases and J 2 bases; bases outside gene matches: 16. Germline V gene sequence: CDR1 WSHSY, CDR2 SAAADI. CDR3 bases: TGCGCCAGCAGTGGGTCGAATGCCCACCCGACAGGGAACTATGGCTACACCTTC. Its translation: CASSGSNAHPTGNYGYTF.

This clone showed up just once. The rearrangement uses TRBV29-1 and TRBJ2-3; D gene uncertain. V lost 7 bases and J 5 bases, leaving 13 bases between the germline ends. This CDR3 contains 12 residues. CDR1 SQVTM and CDR2 ANQGSEA come from the germline V gene. CDR3: CSGGTSGDTQYF. The CDR3 DNA follows: TGCAGCGGCGGAACCTCCGGAGATACGCAGTATTTT.

J is TRBJ1-2 and V is TRBV4-2; a weak D match, TRBD1 (6 bases). This CDR3 spans 14 amino acids. The germline V and J ends were trimmed by 0 bases and 4 bases, with 9 bases remaining between them. The germline CDR1 and CDR2 sequences are LGHNA and YNFKEQ. The CDR3 reads CASSQEHRAYGYTF. The CDR3 nucleotides read TGTGCCAGCAGCCAAGAACACAGGGCCTATGGCTACACCTTC.

The chain has TRBV7-8 and TRBJ2-1; 10 nucleotides agree with TRBD2. Germline V gene data show CDR1 as SGHVS and CDR2 as FQNEAQ. With V trimmed by 4 bases and J by 12 bases, 18 bases remained unmatched. The CDR3 contains 17 residues. The CDR3 DNA sequence: TGTGCCAGCAGCTCCCCCGTGGGGCTAGCGGGGGCCCCAGGGCAGTTCTTC. Amino acid sequence: CASSSPVGLAGAPGQFF. Together with reference TRBV7-8 and TRBJ2-1, the CDR3 gives the full variable domain: GAGVSQSPRYKVAKRGQDVALRCDPISGHVSLFWYQQALGQGPEFLTYFQNEAQLDKSGLPSDRFFAERPEGSVSTLKIQRTQQEDSAVYLCASSSPVGLAGAPGQFFGPGTRLTVL.

This clone has only a few counts. The chain couples TRBV28 to TRBJ2-1; 8 bases line up with TRBD1. Germline V gives CDR1 MDHEN, CDR2 SYDVKM. The J segment lost 6 bases and the V segment lost 6 bases, leaving 13 bases of the junction unmatched. CDR3 length: 16 residues. The CDR3 DNA reads TGTGCCAGCAGCCCTACGATGACAGGGGTGGGCAATGAGCAGTTCTTC. Translating it yields CASSPTMTGVGNEQFF.

The chain combines TRBV18 with TRBJ2-6; D may be TRBD2 (6 bases). Germline assignment: CDR1 KGHSH and CDR2 LQKENI. V gave up 3 bases and J gave up 0 bases, with 15 bases separating them. The CDR3 contains 18 residues. CDR3 bases: TGTGCCAGCTCACCGTTAGGGGAGGTGAGCTCTGGGGCCAACGTCCTGACTTTC. It encodes CASSPLGEVSSGANVLTF.

This chain uses TRBV5-6 with TRBJ2-2; TRBD1 agrees at 12 bases. Germline V lookup: CDR1 SGHDT, CDR2 YYEEEE. There are 15 residues in the CDR3. J was trimmed by 5 bases and V by 6 bases; bases with no gene match: 5. The CDR3, as DNA: TGTGCCAGCACCCGGGACAGGGGGCAAACCGGGGAGCTGTTTTTT. Translation gives CASTRDRGQTGELFF.

The chain has TRBV4-2 and TRBJ1-4; 9 bases line up with TRBD1. After removal of 0 bases from V and 6 bases from J, the junction contained 8 bases not matched to a gene. Germline-derived CDR1 and CDR2 are LGHNA and YNFKEQ. The CDR3 has 17 amino acids. Here the CDR3 DNA reads TGTGCCAGCAGCCAAGAGGGCTGGGGACAGGGCGATGAAAAACTGTTTTTT. Amino acid sequence: CASSQEGWGQGDEKLFF.

This clone was detected ten times or more. CDR3 in amino acids: CASSLGRKVNTIYF. CDR3 coding DNA: TGTGCCAGCAGCTTGGGCAGGAAGGTAAACACCATATATTTT. The gene calls are TRBV5-6 and TRBJ1-3; D remains unclear. Germline CDR1 SGHDT, CDR2 YYEEEE. This CDR3 has 14 amino acids. The V end lost 0 bases, the J end lost 6 bases, and 10 bases lay between the germline ends.

V and J are TRBV4-2 and TRBJ2-1, with a weak D call TRBD1 (6 bases). Trimming stripped 0 bases from V and 4 bases from J, with 10 bases between. The CDR3 has 15 amino acids. Germline V gene lookup returns CDR1 LGHNA and CDR2 YNFKEQ. In nucleotides, the CDR3 is TGTGCCAGCAGCCAAGATCTGGGACAATACAATGAGCAGTTCTTC. Protein product: CASSQDLGQYNEQFF.

The rearrangement links TRBV28 to TRBJ2-7, with TRBD1 as a possible D gene (5 bases). Germline CDR1 reads MDHEN; CDR2 reads SYDVKM. CDR3 length: 12 residues. Deletions cut 4 bases from V and 2 bases from J, with 6 bases between. In DNA, the CDR3 is TGTGCCAGCAGTTCAGGGCCCTACGAGCAGTACTTC. Encoded protein: CASSSGPYEQYF.

The chain couples TRBV7-2 to TRBJ2-7; weak D call: TRBD2 (6 bases). CDR1 is SGHTA and CDR2 is FQGNSA in the germline V gene. The CDR3 consists of 15 residues. With 1 base removed from V and 9 bases from J, the gap between germline ends came to 19 bases. In DNA, the CDR3 is TGTGCCAGCAGCTTAGTAACGGGGGTATCTACGAGGCAGTACTTC. Translated: CASSLVTGVSTRQYF.

This chain links TRBV5-4 with TRBJ2-7; 8 bases align to TRBD1. CDR1 is SGHNT and CDR2 is YYREEE in the germline V gene (reference sequence). J lost 1 base, V lost 0 bases, and 0 bases had no gene match. The CDR3 extends over 14 amino acids. CDR3 in amino acids: CASSLGQGSYEQYF. CDR3 DNA: TGTGCCAGCAGCTTGGGACAGGGGTCCTACGAGCAGTACTTC.

J is TRBJ2-2 and V is TRBV7-9; 9 bases map to TRBD2. This CDR3 comprises 16 residues. Trimming at V came to 1 base and at J to 6 bases, leaving 6 bases not matched to a gene. CDR1 SEHNR and CDR2 FQNEAQ come from the germline V gene (reference sequence). The CDR3 nucleotides are TGTGCCAGCAGCTTAGGGTTAGCGGGAGAAGCCGGGGAGCTGTTTTTT. Amino acids: CASSLGLAGEAGELFF.

The rearrangement joins TRBV9 to TRBJ2-1, with a possible D match to TRBD2 (6 bases). CDR1 is SGDLS and CDR2 is YYNGEE in the germline V gene. Trimming left V 4 bases short and J 2 bases short, with 13 bases between. This CDR3 contains 15 residues. The CDR3 reads CASSLRDFTYNEQFF. The CDR3 coding sequence is TGTGCCAGCAGCTTACGGGACTTCACCTACAATGAGCAGTTCTTC.

The V and J genes are TRBV28 and TRBJ2-7; D not certain. Between the trimmed V and J ends, which lost 3 bases and 3 bases, there was a span of 6 bases. Germline CDR1 is MDHEN and CDR2 is SYDVKM. There are 12 residues in the CDR3. The CDR3 coding sequence is TGTGCCAGCAGTTTGTCAGACTACGAGCAGTACTTC. Amino acids: CASSLSDYEQYF.

The chain's CDR3 is CASSPGLAIDTQYF. In nucleotides, the CDR3 is TGTGCCAGCAGCCCAGGACTAGCGATAGATACGCAGTATTTT. V usage is TRBV7-9 and J usage is TRBJ2-3; 9 bases agree with TRBD2. Trimming took 5 bases from V and 5 from J; bases not matched to a gene: 5. From germline, CDR1 is SEHNR and CDR2 FQNEAQ (reference sequence). The CDR3 spans 14 residues.

The V and J genes are TRBV4-3 and TRBJ2-2, with 8 nucleotides matching TRBD2. After removal of 2 bases from V and 3 bases from J, the junction contained 8 bases not matched to a gene. Germline V lookup: CDR1 LGHNA, CDR2 YSLEER. The CDR3 runs to 17 residues. This chain's CDR3 is CASSQRQAGAYTGELFF. CDR3 DNA: TGCGCCAGCAGCCAACGTCAAGCGGGGGCTTACACCGGGGAGCTGTTTTTT.

This clone appeared a few times. The rearrangement links TRBV18 to TRBJ2-1; 9 nucleotides agree with TRBD2. The CDR3 is made up of 17 amino acids. Germline V gene data show CDR1 as KGHSH and CDR2 as LQKENI. V shed 0 bases, J shed 5 bases, and the junction held 8 bases outside the gene matches. The CDR3 DNA follows: TGTGCCAGCTCACCACCGTCCCTAGCGGGGATAAACAATGAGCAGTTCTTC. Protein sequence: CASSPPSLAGINNEQFF.

The chain employs TRBV28 and TRBJ2-7, with TRBD2 identical over 10 bases. Germline V lookup: CDR1 MDHEN, CDR2 SYDVKM. The CDR3 contains 15 residues. Losses at the gene ends were 5 bases for V and 3 bases for J; bases not matched to a gene: 7. This chain's CDR3 is CASSLPGLAVYEQYF. The CDR3 nucleotides read TGTGCCAGCAGTCTTCCAGGACTAGCGGTCTACGAGCAGTACTTC.

The V call is TRBV29-1, the J call TRBJ2-7; 12 nucleotides line up with TRBD2. Germline CDR1 and CDR2: SQVTM and ANQGSEA. The V and J ends lost 8 bases and 2 bases, in that order; junction bases with no gene match: 4. The CDR3 extends over 13 amino acids. The CDR3 sequence: CSTRLAGAYEQYF. Here the CDR3 DNA reads TGCAGCACAAGACTAGCGGGAGCCTACGAGCAGTACTTC.

The gene calls are TRBV5-8 and TRBJ1-4; D remains unclear. With 6 bases removed from V and 10 bases from J, the gap between germline ends came to 13 bases. The CDR3 is 12 residues long. CDR1 is SGHTS, CDR2 YDEGEE, per germline. The CDR3 DNA follows: TGTGCCAGCATCCTATTGCGCGTAAAACTGTTTTTT. It codes for CASILLRVKLFF. The full variable domain, in which reference TRBV5-8 and TRBJ1-4 provide the parts outside the CDR3, is EAGVTQSPTHLIKTRGQQATLRCSPISGHTSVYWYQQALGLGLQFLLWYDEGEERNRGNFPPRFSGRQFPNYSSELNVNALELEDSALYLCASILLRVKLFFGSGTQLSVL.